Below, 8 T cell receptor beta chains from the same sample are listed, as sequenced in a study of T cells in Graves' hyperthyroidism and ophthalmopathy. Template material for amplifying TCR beta CDR3 regions consisted of RNA transcripts. Carried out on the TCR CDR3, a first-round RT-PCR used the HTBI primer set. TCRdb itself ran the multiplex PCR reads through MiXCR, one entry per CDR3 protein. The sample holds about 350,000 distinct CDR3 sequences; more than 11% are singletons and the top ten take about 26%. Sequenced sample: blood. These receptors all stem from a young woman with Graves' hyperthyroidism.

There are a few counts of this clonotype. V and J are TRBV27 and TRBJ2-7, with TRBD2 as a possible D gene (6 bases). Germline values: CDR1 MNHEY, CDR2 SMNVEV (reference sequence). Trimming stripped 0 bases from V and 9 bases from J, with 12 bases between. There are 13 residues in the CDR3. The CDR3 DNA follows: TGTGCCAGCAGTTTATCGGGGGGTAACGGGCAGTACTTC. Its translation is CASSLSGGNGQYF.

This clonotype was detected a few times. This chain joins TRBV18 and TRBJ1-6; D unresolved. V dropped 3 bases and J dropped 6 bases, with 6 bases sitting between them. This CDR3 has 13 residues. Per germline, CDR1 KGHSH and CDR2 LQKENI. The CDR3, as DNA: TGTGCCAGCTCACCGGGAGGTAATTCACCCCTCCACTTT. Amino acid sequence: CASSPGGNSPLHF.

The rearrangement uses TRBV7-9 and TRBJ2-4; D is unresolved. The CDR3 spans 14 residues. The germline gives CDR1 SEHNR, CDR2 FQNEAQ (reference sequence). The germline V and J ends were trimmed by 5 bases and 5 bases, with 13 bases remaining between them. The CDR3 sequence is CASSPSGAENIQYF. CDR3 DNA: TGTGCCAGCAGCCCAAGTGGAGCAGAAAACATTCAGTACTTC.

J is TRBJ2-2 and V is TRBV29-1, with a possible D match to TRBD1 (7 bases). The V gene lost 1 base and the J gene lost 5 bases, with 11 bases spanning the gap. This CDR3 contains 14 residues. The germline gives CDR1 SQVTM, CDR2 ANQGSEA. This chain's CDR3 is CSVEAGGRTGELFF. CDR3 DNA sequence: TGCAGCGTTGAAGCAGGGGGGAGGACCGGGGAGCTGTTTTTT.

This clonotype showed up just a few times. V and J are TRBV5-1 and TRBJ2-1, with TRBD2 matching over 11 bases. V shed 0 bases, J shed 9 bases, and the junction held 2 bases outside the gene matches. The CDR3 spans 14 residues. The germline V gene encodes CDR1 SGHRS and CDR2 YFSETQ. The CDR3 DNA follows: TGCGCCAGCAGCTTGGGACTAGCGGGATCTGAGCAGTTCTTC. Protein product: CASSLGLAGSEQFF.

This clonotype was found many times. This chain joins TRBV18 and TRBJ1-1, with D hard to call. This CDR3 is 16 amino acids long. CDR1 is KGHSH, CDR2 LQKENI, per germline. The germline V and J ends were trimmed by 3 bases and 2 bases, with 16 bases remaining between them. The CDR3 DNA is TGTGCCAGCTCACCTCCGGGCGTATTTGGCAACACTGAAGCTTTCTTT. Its translation: CASSPPGVFGNTEAFF.

The CDR3: CASSGQGGRNSPLHF. CDR3 nucleotide sequence: TGTGCCAGCAGCGGCCAAGGGGGCCGGAATTCACCCCTCCACTTT. The chain combines TRBV11-2 with TRBJ1-6; 7 positions agree with TRBD1. This CDR3 has 15 residues. Germline V gene sequence: CDR1 SGHAT, CDR2 FQNNGV. Trimming removed 5 bases from V and 7 bases from J; junction bases left unmatched: 8.

The rearrangement links TRBV9 to TRBJ2-1, with TRBD2 as a possible D gene (5 bases). This CDR3 has 12 residues. V was trimmed by 0 bases and J by 10 bases, leaving 8 bases between them. In germline, CDR1 is SGDLS, CDR2 YYNGEE. This CDR3 reads CASSVGLAEQFF. The CDR3 bases are TGTGCCAGCAGCGTAGGATTAGCGGAGCAGTTCTTC.